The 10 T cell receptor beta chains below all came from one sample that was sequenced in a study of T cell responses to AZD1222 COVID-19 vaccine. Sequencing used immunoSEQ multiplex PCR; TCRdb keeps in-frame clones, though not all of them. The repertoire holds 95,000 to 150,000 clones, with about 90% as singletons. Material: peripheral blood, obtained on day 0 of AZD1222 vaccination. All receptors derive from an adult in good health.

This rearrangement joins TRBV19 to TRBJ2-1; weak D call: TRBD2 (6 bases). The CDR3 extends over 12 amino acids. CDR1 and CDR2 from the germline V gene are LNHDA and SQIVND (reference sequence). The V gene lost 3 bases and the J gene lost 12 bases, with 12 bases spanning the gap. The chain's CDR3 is CASSIQTSSQFF. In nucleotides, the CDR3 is TGTGCCAGTAGTATCCAGACTAGTTCGCAGTTCTTC. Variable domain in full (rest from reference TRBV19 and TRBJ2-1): DGGITQSPKYLFRKEGQNVTLSCEQNLNHDAMYWYRQDPGQGLRLIYYSQIVNDFQKGDIAEGYSVSREKKESFPLTVTSAQKNPTAFYLCASSIQTSSQFFGPGTRLTVL.

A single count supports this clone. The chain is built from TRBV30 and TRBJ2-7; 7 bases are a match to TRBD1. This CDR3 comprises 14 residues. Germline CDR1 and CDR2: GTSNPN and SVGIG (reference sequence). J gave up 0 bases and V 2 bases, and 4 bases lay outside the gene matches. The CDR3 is CAWSRQGSSYEQYF. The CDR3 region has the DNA TGTGCCTGGAGTAGACAGGGAAGCTCCTACGAGCAGTACTTC. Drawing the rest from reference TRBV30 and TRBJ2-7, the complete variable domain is SQTIHQWPATLVQPVGSPLSLECTVEGTSNPNLYWYRQAAGRGLQLLFYSVGIGQISSEVPQNLSASRPQDRQFILSSKKLLLSDSGFYLCAWSRQGSSYEQYFGPGTRLTVT.

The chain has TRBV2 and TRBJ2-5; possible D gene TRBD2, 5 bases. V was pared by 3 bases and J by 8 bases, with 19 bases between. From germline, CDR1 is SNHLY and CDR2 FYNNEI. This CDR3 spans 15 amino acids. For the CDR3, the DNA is TGTGCCAGCAGTGATACTAGGTCTCTGCAAGGAACCCAGTACTTC. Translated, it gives CASSDTRSLQGTQYF.

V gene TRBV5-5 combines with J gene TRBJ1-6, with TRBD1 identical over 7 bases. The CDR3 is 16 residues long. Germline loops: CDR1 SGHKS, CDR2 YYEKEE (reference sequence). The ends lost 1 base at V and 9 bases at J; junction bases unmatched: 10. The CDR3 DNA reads TGTGCCAGCAGCTTGACTGAGGGGGCAGGTGGTTCACCCCTCCACTTT. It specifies CASSLTEGAGGSPLHF.

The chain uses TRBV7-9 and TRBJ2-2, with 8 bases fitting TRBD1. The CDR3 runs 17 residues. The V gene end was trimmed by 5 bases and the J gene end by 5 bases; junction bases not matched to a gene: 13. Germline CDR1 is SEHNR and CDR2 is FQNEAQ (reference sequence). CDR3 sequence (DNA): TGTGCCAGCAGCCCCCTTATTGGACAGGGTGGTACCGGGGAGCTGTTTTTT. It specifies CASSPLIGQGGTGELFF.

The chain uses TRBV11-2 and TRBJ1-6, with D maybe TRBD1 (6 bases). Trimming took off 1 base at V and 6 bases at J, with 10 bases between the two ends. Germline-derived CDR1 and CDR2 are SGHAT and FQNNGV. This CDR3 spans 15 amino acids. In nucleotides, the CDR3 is TGTGCCAGCAGCTTAGCCGCGGGGGCTAATTCACCCCTCCACTTT. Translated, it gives CASSLAAGANSPLHF.

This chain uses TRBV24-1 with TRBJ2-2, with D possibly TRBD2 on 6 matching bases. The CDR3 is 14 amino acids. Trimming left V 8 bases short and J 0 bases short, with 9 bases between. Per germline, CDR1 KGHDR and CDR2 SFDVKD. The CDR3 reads CATTTGANTGELFF. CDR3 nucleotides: TGTGCCACCACCACGGGGGCGAACACCGGGGAGCTGTTTTTT.

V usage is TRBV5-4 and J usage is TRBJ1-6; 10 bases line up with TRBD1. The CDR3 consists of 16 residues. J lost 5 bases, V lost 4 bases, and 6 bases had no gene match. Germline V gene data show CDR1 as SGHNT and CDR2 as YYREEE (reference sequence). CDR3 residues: CASSPGTGVDNSPLHF. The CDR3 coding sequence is TGTGCCAGCAGCCCGGGGACAGGGGTTGATAATTCACCCCTCCACTTT.

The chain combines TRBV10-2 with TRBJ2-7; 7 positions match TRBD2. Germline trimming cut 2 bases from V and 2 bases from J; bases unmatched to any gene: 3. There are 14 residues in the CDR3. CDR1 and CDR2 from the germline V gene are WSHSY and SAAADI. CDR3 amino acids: CASSEAGDAYEQYF. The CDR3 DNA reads TGCGCCAGCAGTGAGGCGGGAGACGCCTACGAGCAGTACTTC.

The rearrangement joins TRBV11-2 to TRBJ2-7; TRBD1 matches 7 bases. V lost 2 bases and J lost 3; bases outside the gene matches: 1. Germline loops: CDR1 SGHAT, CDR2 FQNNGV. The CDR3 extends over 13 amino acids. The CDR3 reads CASSLQGVYEQYF. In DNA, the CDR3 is TGTGCCAGCAGCTTACAGGGGGTCTACGAGCAGTACTTC. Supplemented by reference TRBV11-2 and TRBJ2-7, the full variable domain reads EAGVAQSPRYKIIEKRQSVAFWCNPISGHATLYWYQQILGQGPKLLIQFQNNGVVDDSQLPKDRFSAERLKGVDSTLKIQPAKLEDSAVYLCASSLQGVYEQYFGPGTRLTVT.